The present TCR beta chain was sequenced within a study of tumor-infiltrating lymphocytes in primary liver carcinoma. Looking at the study overall: Ages ranged from 30 to 69, with HCC or mixed HCC-cholangiocarcinoma.

Study conclusions and caveats: Bulk samples went unsorted, so CD4+ and CD8+ repertoires were not compared. Among the pair types, tumor region pairs showed more overlap than tumor-adjacent and tumor-blood pairs.

This clonotype was recorded only once. Its antigen remains unidentified. The input was 450 to 550 ng total RNA; TCR beta cDNA was made from it with a constant-region primer. Slightly modified ARM-PCR with three nested multiplex PCR rounds yielded TCR beta libraries. TCRdb analysed the multiplex PCR reads with MiXCR anew, one entry per CDR3 protein. The sample shows about 180,000 distinct CDR3 sequences, roughly three fifths of them seen only once. Germline DNA was extracted alongside blood RNA, which was obtained from unsorted whole blood. Preoperatively, peripheral blood was drawn, approximately 4 milliliters in total. This TCR was recovered from a man between 40 and 49 years old with primary liver carcinoma and hepatitis B virus infection. The sample consisted of peripheral blood.

CDR3 loop: CASSYSRQGCSEQYF. The CDR3 DNA reads TGTGCCAGCAGTTACTCGAGACAGGGATGCAGCGAGCAGTACTTC. The gene calls are TRBV6-5 and TRBJ2-7, with 7 bases lining up with TRBD1. V dropped 0 bases and J dropped 6; count of bases not matched to a gene: 8. The CDR3 sequence is 15 residues long. Germline V gene data show CDR1 as MNHEY and CDR2 as SVGAGI.